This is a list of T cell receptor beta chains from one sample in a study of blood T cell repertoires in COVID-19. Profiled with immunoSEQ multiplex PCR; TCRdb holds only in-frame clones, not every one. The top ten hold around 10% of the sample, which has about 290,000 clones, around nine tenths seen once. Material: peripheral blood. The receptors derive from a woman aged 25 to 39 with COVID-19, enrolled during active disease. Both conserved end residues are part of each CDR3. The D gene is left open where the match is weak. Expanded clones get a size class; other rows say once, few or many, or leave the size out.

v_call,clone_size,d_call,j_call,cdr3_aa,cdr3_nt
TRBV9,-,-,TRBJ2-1,CASSVGLDYYNEQFF,TGTGCCAGCAGCGTAGGTCTAGATTACTACAATGAGCAGTTCTTC
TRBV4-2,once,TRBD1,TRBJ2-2,CASSQGQGATGELFF,TGTGCCAGCAGCCAAGGCCAGGGGGCCACCGGGGAGCTGTTTTTT
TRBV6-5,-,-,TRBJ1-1,CASSYGSVTEAFF,TGTGCCAGCAGTTACGGCAGTGTCACTGAAGCTTTCTTT
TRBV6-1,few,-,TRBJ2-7,CASSDGQPYLGVYEQYF,TGTGCCAGCAGTGACGGACAGCCCTACCTAGGCGTTTACGAGCAGTACTTC
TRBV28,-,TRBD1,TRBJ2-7,CASSWPRDRGYEQYF,TGTGCCAGCAGTTGGCCCCGGGACAGGGGCTACGAGCAGTACTTC
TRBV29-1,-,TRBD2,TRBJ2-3,CSGGFSGGAADTQYF,TGCAGCGGCGGTTTTAGCGGGGGGGCCGCAGATACGCAGTATTTT
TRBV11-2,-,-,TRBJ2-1,CASSFSLRDEQFF,TGTGCCAGCAGCTTCTCCCTCCGGGATGAGCAGTTCTTC
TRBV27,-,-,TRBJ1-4,CASSVDRTNEKLFF,TGTGCCAGCAGTGTCGACAGAACTAATGAAAAACTGTTTTTT
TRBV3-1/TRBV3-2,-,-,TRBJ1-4,CASSQDPAGRNEKLFF,TGTGCCAGCAGCCAAGATCCGGCAGGGCGTAATGAAAAACTGTTTTTT
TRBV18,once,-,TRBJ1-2,CASSPAGNGYTF,TGTGCCAGCTCACCGGCAGGGAACGGCTACACCTTC
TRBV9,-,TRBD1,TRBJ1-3,CASSPDRGRRRNTIYF,TGTGCCAGCAGCCCCGACAGGGGACGAAGGAGAAACACCATATATTTT
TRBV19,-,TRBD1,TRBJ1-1,CASRRGTEAFF,TGTGCCAGTCGCAGGGGGACTGAAGCTTTCTTT
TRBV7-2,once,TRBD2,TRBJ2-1,CARFGGGSFDEQFF,TGTGCCAGATTTGGGGGGGGATCTTTCGATGAGCAGTTCTTC
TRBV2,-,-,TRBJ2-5,CASEIGGETQYF,TGTGCCAGCGAGATTGGGGGGGAGACCCAGTACTTC
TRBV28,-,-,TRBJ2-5,CASSVDHARETQYF,TGTGCCAGCAGTGTAGATCATGCGAGGGAGACCCAGTACTTC
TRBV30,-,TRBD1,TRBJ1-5,CAWTHPTRGQGQADQPQHF,TGTGCCTGGACCCATCCCACGAGGGGACAGGGCCAAGCGGATCAGCCCCAGCATTTT
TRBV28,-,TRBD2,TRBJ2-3,CASSFLAGDTDTQYF,TGTGCCAGCAGTTTCCTAGCGGGAGACACAGATACGCAGTATTTT
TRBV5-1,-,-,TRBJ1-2,CASSPTTGNYGYTF,TGCGCCAGCAGCCCGACAACAGGAAACTATGGCTACACCTTC
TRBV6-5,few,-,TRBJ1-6,CASSYSPGKNSPLHF,TGTGCCAGCAGTTACTCGCCAGGGAAGAATTCACCCCTCCACTTT
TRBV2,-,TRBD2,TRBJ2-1,CASNPSGVSYNEQFF,TGTGCCAGCAATCCCAGCGGGGTCTCCTACAATGAGCAGTTCTTC
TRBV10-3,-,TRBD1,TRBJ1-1,CAIGQGGDTEAFF,TGTGCCATCGGACAGGGGGGCGACACTGAAGCTTTCTTT
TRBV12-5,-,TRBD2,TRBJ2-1,CASGLPLSGALAPNEQFF,TGTGCTAGTGGCCTACCTCTTAGCGGGGCCCTGGCCCCGAATGAGCAGTTCTTC
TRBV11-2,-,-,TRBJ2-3,CASSFPGPDTQYF,TGTGCCAGCAGCTTCCCTGGCCCAGATACGCAGTATTTT
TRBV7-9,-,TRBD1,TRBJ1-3,CASSSKTGGTGNTIYF,TGTGCCAGCAGCTCAAAAACAGGGGGCACTGGAAACACCATATATTTT
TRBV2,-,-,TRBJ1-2,CASKRGTNYGYTF,TGTGCCAGCAAAAGGGGCACTAACTATGGCTACACCTTC
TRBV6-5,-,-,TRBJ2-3,CASSLQWTSTDTQYF,TGTGCCAGCTCCCTTCAGTGGACTAGCACAGATACGCAGTATTTT
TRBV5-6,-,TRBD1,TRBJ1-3,CASSLGQGTIYF,TGTGCCAGCAGCCTGGGACAGGGGACCATATATTTT
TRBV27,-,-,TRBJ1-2,CASSTRTGGSGYTF,TGTGCCAGCAGTACCCGGACGGGGGGTAGTGGCTACACCTTC
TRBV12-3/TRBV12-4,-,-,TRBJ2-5,CASSLNRETQYF,TGTGCCAGCAGTTTGAACAGAGAGACCCAGTACTTC
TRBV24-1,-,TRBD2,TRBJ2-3,CATSDLRAGGTDTQYF,TGTGCCACCAGTGATTTGCGGGCGGGGGGGACAGATACGCAGTATTTT
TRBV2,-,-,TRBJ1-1,CASRFLTAEAFF,TGTGCCAGCAGGTTTCTAACGGCTGAAGCTTTCTTT
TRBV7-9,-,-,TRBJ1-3,CASSSSDKHRGNTIYF,TGTGCCAGCAGCTCCTCGGACAAACATAGGGGAAACACCATATATTTT
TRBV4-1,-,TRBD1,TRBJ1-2,CASSPGQGFGYTF,TGCGCCAGCAGTCCGGGACAGGGGTTTGGCTACACCTTC
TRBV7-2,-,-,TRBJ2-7,CASSPDLALEQYF,TGTGCCAGCAGCCCCGATCTAGCGCTCGAGCAGTACTTC
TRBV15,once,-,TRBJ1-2,CATSRDIQQGRGYTF,TGTGCCACCAGCAGAGATATACAACAGGGTCGGGGCTACACCTTC
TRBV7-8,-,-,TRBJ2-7,CASSPTTGRGEQYF,TGTGCCAGCAGCCCGACGACAGGAAGGGGCGAGCAGTACTTC
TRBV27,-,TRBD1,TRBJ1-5,CASSWTGNQPQHF,TGTGCCAGCAGTTGGACAGGGAATCAGCCCCAGCATTTT
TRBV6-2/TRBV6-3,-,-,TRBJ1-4,CASSLRTGRPNEKLFF,TGTGCCAGCAGCTTACGAACAGGGCGTCCCAATGAAAAACTGTTTTTT
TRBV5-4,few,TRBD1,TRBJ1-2,CASSSRQGRGYTF,TGTGCCAGCAGCTCCCGACAGGGGAGAGGCTACACCTTC
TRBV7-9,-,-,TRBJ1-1,CASSSGQISPNTEAFF,TGTGCCAGCAGCTCTGGACAGATAAGCCCGAACACTGAAGCTTTCTTT
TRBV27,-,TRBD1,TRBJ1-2,CASSPPRDRGHDGYTF,TGTGCCAGCAGTCCGCCCCGGGACAGGGGCCACGATGGCTACACCTTC
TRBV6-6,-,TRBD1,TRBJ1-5,CASSRGQGYSNQPQHF,TGTGCCAGCAGTCGAGGACAGGGCTATAGCAATCAGCCCCAGCATTTT
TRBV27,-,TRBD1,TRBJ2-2,CASSPSPGQRNTGELFF,TGTGCCAGCAGCCCCTCCCCGGGACAGAGGAACACCGGGGAGCTGTTTTTT
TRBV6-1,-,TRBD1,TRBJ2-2,CASSEHIQGTGELFF,TGTGCCAGCAGTGAGCACATACAGGGGACCGGGGAGCTGTTTTTT